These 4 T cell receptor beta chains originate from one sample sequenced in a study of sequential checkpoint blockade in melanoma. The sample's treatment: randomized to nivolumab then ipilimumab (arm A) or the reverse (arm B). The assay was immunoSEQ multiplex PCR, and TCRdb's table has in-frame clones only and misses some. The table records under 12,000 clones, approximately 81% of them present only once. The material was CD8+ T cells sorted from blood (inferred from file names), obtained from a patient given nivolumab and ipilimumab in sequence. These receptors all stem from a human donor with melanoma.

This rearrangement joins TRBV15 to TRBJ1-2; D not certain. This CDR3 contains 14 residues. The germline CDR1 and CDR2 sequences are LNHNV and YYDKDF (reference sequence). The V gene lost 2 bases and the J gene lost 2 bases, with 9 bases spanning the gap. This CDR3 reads CATSRSRGNYGYTF. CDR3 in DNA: TGTGCCACCAGCAGATCCCGGGGAAACTATGGCTACACCTTC. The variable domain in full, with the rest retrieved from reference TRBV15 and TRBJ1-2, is DAMVIQNPRYQVTQFGKPVTLSCSQTLNHNVMYWYQQKSSQAPKLLFHYYDKDFNNEADTPDNFQSRRPNTSFCFLDIRSPGLGDTAMYLCATSRSRGNYGYTFGSGTRLTVV.

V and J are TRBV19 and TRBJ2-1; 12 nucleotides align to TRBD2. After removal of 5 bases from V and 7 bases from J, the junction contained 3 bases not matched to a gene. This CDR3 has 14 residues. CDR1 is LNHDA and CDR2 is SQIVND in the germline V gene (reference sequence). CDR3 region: CASSLTSGRNEQFF. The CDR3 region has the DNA TGTGCCAGTAGTCTCACTAGCGGGAGGAATGAGCAGTTCTTC.

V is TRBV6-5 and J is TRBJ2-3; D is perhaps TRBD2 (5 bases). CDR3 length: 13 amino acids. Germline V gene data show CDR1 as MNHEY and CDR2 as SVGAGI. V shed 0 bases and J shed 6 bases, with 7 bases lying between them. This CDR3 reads CASSYSTIDTQYF. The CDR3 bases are TGTGCCAGCAGTTACTCGACTATCGATACGCAGTATTTT.

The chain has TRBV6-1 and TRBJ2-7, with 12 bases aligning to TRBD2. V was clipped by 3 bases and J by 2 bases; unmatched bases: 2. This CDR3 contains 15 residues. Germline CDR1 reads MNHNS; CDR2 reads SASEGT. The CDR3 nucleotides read TGTGCCAGCAGTGACCCTAGCGGGAGGGCCTACGAGCAGTACTTC. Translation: CASSDPSGRAYEQYF.